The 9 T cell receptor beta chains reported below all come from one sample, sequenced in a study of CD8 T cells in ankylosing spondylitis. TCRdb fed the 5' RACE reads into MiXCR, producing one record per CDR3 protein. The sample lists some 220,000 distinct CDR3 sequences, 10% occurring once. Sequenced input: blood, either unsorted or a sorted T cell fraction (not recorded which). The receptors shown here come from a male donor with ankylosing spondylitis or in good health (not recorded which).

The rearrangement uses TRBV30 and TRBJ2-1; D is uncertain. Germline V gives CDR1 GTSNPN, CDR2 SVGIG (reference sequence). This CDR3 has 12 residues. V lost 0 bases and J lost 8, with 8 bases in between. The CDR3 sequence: CAWSVWLDEQFF. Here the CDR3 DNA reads TGTGCCTGGAGTGTATGGTTGGATGAGCAGTTCTTC.

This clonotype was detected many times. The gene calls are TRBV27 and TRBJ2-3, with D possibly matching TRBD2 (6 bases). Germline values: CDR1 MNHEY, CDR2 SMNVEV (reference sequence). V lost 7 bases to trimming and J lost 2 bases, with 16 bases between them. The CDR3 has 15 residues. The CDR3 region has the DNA TGTGCCAGCACCCTACTCGGGAGCAACACAGATACGCAGTATTTT. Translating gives CASTLLGSNTDTQYF.

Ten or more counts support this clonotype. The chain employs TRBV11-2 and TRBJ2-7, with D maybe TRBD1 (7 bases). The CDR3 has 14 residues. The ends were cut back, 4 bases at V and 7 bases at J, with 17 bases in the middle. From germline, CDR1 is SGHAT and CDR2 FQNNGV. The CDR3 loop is CASSSHGGGPEQYF. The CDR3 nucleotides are TGTGCCAGCAGCTCCCACGGAGGGGGCCCTGAGCAGTACTTC.

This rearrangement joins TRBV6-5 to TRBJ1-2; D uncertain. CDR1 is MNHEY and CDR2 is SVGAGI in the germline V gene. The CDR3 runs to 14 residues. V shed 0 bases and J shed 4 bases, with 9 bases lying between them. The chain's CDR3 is CASSYSLGGYGYTF. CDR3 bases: TGTGCCAGCAGTTACTCCCTGGGAGGCTATGGCTACACCTTC.

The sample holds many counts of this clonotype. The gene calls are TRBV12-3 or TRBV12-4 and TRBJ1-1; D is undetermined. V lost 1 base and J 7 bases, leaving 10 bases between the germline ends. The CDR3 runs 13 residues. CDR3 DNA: TGTGCCAGCAGTTTAGGCCACATCGGTGAAGCTTTCTTT. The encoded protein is CASSLGHIGEAFF.

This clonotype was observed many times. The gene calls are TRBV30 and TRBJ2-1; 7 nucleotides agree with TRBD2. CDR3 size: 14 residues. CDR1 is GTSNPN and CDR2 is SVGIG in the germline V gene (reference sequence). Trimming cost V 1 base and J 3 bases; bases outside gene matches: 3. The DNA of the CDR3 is TGTGCCTGGAGTGGGGAGCGGGACTACAATGAGCAGTTCTTC. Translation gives CAWSGERDYNEQFF.

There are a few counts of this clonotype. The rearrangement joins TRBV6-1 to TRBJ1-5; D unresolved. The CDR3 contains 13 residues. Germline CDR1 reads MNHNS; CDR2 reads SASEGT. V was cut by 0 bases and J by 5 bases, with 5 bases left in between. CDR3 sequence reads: CASSEARDQPQHF. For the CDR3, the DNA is TGTGCCAGCAGTGAAGCGCGGGATCAGCCCCAGCATTTT.

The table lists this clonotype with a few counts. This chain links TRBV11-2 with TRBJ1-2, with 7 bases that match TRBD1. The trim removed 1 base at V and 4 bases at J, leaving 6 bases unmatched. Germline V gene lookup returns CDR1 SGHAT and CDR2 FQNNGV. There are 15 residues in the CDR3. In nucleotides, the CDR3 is TGTGCCAGCAGCTTAGGTCCGGGACAGATCTATGGCTACACCTTC. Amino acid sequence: CASSLGPGQIYGYTF.

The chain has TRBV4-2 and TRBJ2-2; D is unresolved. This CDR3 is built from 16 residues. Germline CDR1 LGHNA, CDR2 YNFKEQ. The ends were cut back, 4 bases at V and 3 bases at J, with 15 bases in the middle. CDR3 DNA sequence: TGTGCCAGCAGCCCCCGCCCAGGACCCGACACCGGGGAGCTGTTTTTT. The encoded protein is CASSPRPGPDTGELFF.